The 21 T cell receptor beta chains reported below all come from one sample, sequenced in a study of shared clonotypes between healthy human individuals (dated by TCRdb to the early 2020s). Libraries were constructed by the immunoSEQ multiplex PCR assay. TCRdb holds this immuneACCESS table with in-frame rearrangements only. Some clones are missing; in checked studies, unresolved V genes explain under half, and the rest has no known cause. The sample table contains hundreds of thousands of clones; only one count was recorded for more than 95% of them. Around 0.058% of the sample is taken by the ten largest. The sequenced sample was naive CD4+ T cells sorted from blood. The cell subset or site label corresponds to: CD45RA+ positively selected. All receptors come from a woman in her twenties or thirties in good health.

This chain joins TRBV6-1 and TRBJ2-7; no definite D call. Germline values: CDR1 MNHNS, CDR2 SASEGT. Between the trimmed V and J ends, which lost 7 bases and 4 bases, there was a span of 11 bases. CDR3 size: 12 residues. Here the CDR3 reads CASTRSRYEQYF. The CDR3, as DNA: TGTGCCAGCACCAGATCTCGATACGAGCAGTACTTC.

A note on this clone: This CDR3 is also generated by other DNA sequences in the sample. The V gene is TRBV28, the J gene TRBJ1-1; D call uncertain. Trimming took off 6 bases at V and 1 base at J, with 9 bases between the two ends. CDR1 is MDHEN and CDR2 is SYDVKM in the germline V gene. The CDR3 has 13 amino acids. The CDR3 here is CASSPDKNTEAFF. For the CDR3, the DNA is TGTGCCAGCAGCCCTGACAAGAACACTGAAGCTTTCTTT.

The V gene is TRBV19, the J gene TRBJ2-5; 9 bases agree with TRBD2. The DNA end lines up better with TRBJ2-7; the J call may be wrong. The CDR3 has 14 residues. The V gene's germline CDR1 is LNHDA and CDR2 SQIVND (reference sequence). The CDR3 coding sequence is TGTGCCAGTAGTATCCTAGCGGGACCCTACGAGCAGTACTTC. It is translated as CASSILAGPYEQYF.

The chain employs TRBV7-9 and TRBJ2-1; 8 bases are shared with TRBD1. The germline V gene has CDR1 SEHNR and CDR2 FQNEAQ (reference sequence). J was trimmed by 6 bases and V by 6 bases; bases with no gene match: 4. CDR3 length: 13 amino acids. CDR3 nucleotides: TGTGCCAGCAGACCGGACAGGGTCAATGAGCAGTTCTTC. Translating gives CASRPDRVNEQFF.

This clone was observed a handful of times. Other DNA variants within this sample encode the same CDR3. The chain carries TRBV28 and TRBJ1-2; D is unclear. Germline lookup yields CDR1 MDHEN and CDR2 SYDVKM. The V gene lost 3 bases and the J gene lost 0 bases, with 5 bases spanning the gap. The CDR3 extends over 13 amino acids. The CDR3 DNA is TGTGCCAGCAGTTTGGGTTCTAACTATGGCTACACCTTC. Protein product: CASSLGSNYGYTF.

V usage is TRBV19 and J usage is TRBJ2-2; TRBD1 is a possible D gene (5 bases). Germline CDR1 is LNHDA and CDR2 is SQIVND (reference sequence). Trimming took 5 bases from V and 3 from J, leaving 13 bases between them. The CDR3 has 15 amino acids. The CDR3 loop reads CASSLGRVDTGELFF. The CDR3 nucleotides read TGTGCCAGTAGTCTCGGCAGGGTGGACACCGGGGAGCTGTTTTTT.

The chain employs TRBV9 and TRBJ1-1; D is undetermined. There are 13 residues in the CDR3. Germline CDR1 and CDR2: SGDLS and YYNGEE. Trimming removed 1 base from V and 4 bases from J, with 8 bases in between. The CDR3 is CASSVQYSTEAFF. The CDR3 DNA is TGTGCCAGCAGCGTACAGTATAGCACTGAAGCTTTCTTT.

The V and J genes are TRBV6-1 and TRBJ1-2; 9 bases map to TRBD1. V shed 7 bases, J shed 8 bases, and the junction held 8 bases outside the gene matches. The germline gives CDR1 MNHNS, CDR2 SASEGT. The CDR3 consists of 13 residues. CDR3 in DNA: TGTGCCAGCACTCAGGGACAGGGAGACGGCTACACCTTC. Translating gives CASTQGQGDGYTF.

This chain uses TRBV29-1 with TRBJ1-2; possibly TRBD1 for D (5 bases). Trimming stripped 7 bases from V and 4 bases from J, with 22 bases between. The CDR3 spans 15 residues. CDR1 is SQVTM and CDR2 is ANQGSEA in the germline V gene. The CDR3: CSDGGRGPGGYGYTF. The CDR3 DNA sequence: TGCAGCGACGGAGGCCGGGGCCCTGGGGGCTATGGCTACACCTTC.

V is TRBV19 and J is TRBJ1-1, with 8 bases that match TRBD1. V lost 5 bases, J lost 5 bases, and 4 bases stayed unmatched. The CDR3 has 13 residues. The germline CDR1 and CDR2 sequences are LNHDA and SQIVND (reference sequence). CDR3 in amino acids: CASSGTGDTEAFF. The CDR3 DNA follows: TGTGCCAGTAGTGGGACAGGCGATACTGAAGCTTTCTTT.

V is TRBV6-5 and J is TRBJ1-1; D is undetermined. Germline values: CDR1 MNHEY, CDR2 SVGAGI. This CDR3 spans 13 amino acids. V dropped 8 bases and J dropped 0 bases, with 10 bases sitting between them. The CDR3 reads CASWAYMNTEAFF. CDR3 coding DNA: TGTGCCAGCTGGGCTTACATGAACACTGAAGCTTTCTTT.

The CDR3 DNA sequence: TGTGCCAGCAGTTTATTCCGACAGGGGGTAGATGGCTACACCTTC. Protein sequence: CASSLFRQGVDGYTF. The J gene is TRBJ1-2, the V gene TRBV28, with 9 bases identical to TRBD1. Germline V CDR1 and CDR2: MDHEN, SYDVKM. The length of the CDR3 is 15 residues. The trim removed 1 base at V and 6 bases at J, leaving 6 bases unmatched.

The chain uses TRBV5-1 and TRBJ2-1, with no clear D. CDR3 length: 13 residues. The ends were cut back, 2 bases at V and 5 bases at J, with 8 bases in the middle. The germline V gene encodes CDR1 SGHRS and CDR2 YFSETQ. For the CDR3, the DNA is TGCGCCAGCAGCTTTGGCCGGAACAATGAGCAGTTCTTC. Translation: CASSFGRNNEQFF.

This chain links TRBV19 with TRBJ1-5; 7 positions agree with TRBD1. Germline assignment: CDR1 LNHDA and CDR2 SQIVND (reference sequence). V gave up 0 bases and J gave up 6 bases; unmatched junction bases: 5. The CDR3 contains 15 residues. CDR3 nucleotide sequence: TGTGCCAGTAGTATAGACGGGACAGTAGGTCAGCCCCAGCATTTT. It codes for CASSIDGTVGQPQHF.

This clone was seen once. The chain is built from TRBV9 and TRBJ2-7; either TRBD1 or TRBD2 may fit D (6 bases each). V gave up 0 bases and J gave up 5 bases, with 15 bases separating them. Germline CDR1 is SGDLS and CDR2 is YYNGEE. The CDR3 has 15 amino acids. The CDR3 protein is CASSVGVGGHDEQYF. The DNA of the CDR3 is TGTGCCAGCAGCGTAGGAGTTGGGGGGCACGACGAGCAGTACTTC.

This clone showed up just a few times. The chain carries TRBV15 and TRBJ1-3, with 9 bases that match TRBD1. CDR1 is LNHNV, CDR2 YYDKDF, per germline (reference sequence). The V gene end was trimmed by 3 bases and the J gene end by 8 bases; junction bases not matched to a gene: 5. CDR3 length: 14 residues. The CDR3 loop reads CATSRGTGTDTIYF. In nucleotides, the CDR3 is TGTGCCACCAGCAGGGGGACAGGGACGGACACCATATATTTT.

V gene TRBV28 combines with J gene TRBJ1-6; perhaps TRBD1 as D (6 bases). Trimming stripped 5 bases from V and 3 bases from J, with 11 bases between. Germline V gene data show CDR1 as MDHEN and CDR2 as SYDVKM. This CDR3 has 15 amino acids. The CDR3 reads CASSPGANYNSPLHF. Written as DNA, the CDR3 is TGTGCCAGCAGTCCAGGGGCAAACTATAATTCACCCCTCCACTTT.

This chain connects TRBV2 to TRBJ1-3; D gene uncertain. Deletions cut 7 bases from V and 0 bases from J, with 13 bases between. The CDR3 covers 15 residues. Germline CDR1 and CDR2: SNHLY and FYNNEI. The CDR3 here is CASTEGRYSGNTIYF. Here the CDR3 DNA reads TGTGCCAGCACGGAGGGAAGGTACTCTGGAAACACCATATATTTT.

This chain connects TRBV5-1 to TRBJ2-3, with 9 nucleotides matching TRBD2. V lost 2 bases to trimming and J lost 3 bases; unmatched junction nucleotides: 10. The CDR3 contains 17 residues. Looked up from germline, CDR1 is SGHRS and CDR2 is YFSETQ. CDR3 loop: CASSLTISGSATDTQYF. CDR3 DNA: TGCGCCAGCAGCTTAACTATTAGCGGGAGTGCAACAGATACGCAGTATTTT. The entire variable domain, with the rest obtained from reference TRBV5-1 and TRBJ2-3, is as follows: KAGVTQTPRYLIKTRGQQVTLSCSPISGHRSVSWYQQTPGQGLQFLFEYFSETQRNKGNFPGRFSGRQFSNSRSEMNVSTLELGDSALYLCASSLTISGSATDTQYFGPGTRLTVL.

This chain connects TRBV4-2 to TRBJ2-5; 9 bases map to TRBD2. V dropped 1 base and J dropped 3; count of bases not matched to a gene: 0. The germline V gene encodes CDR1 LGHNA and CDR2 YNFKEQ. The CDR3 has 14 amino acids. The CDR3 protein is CASSQGGREETQYF. CDR3 coding DNA: TGTGCCAGCAGCCAAGGCGGGAGGGAAGAGACCCAGTACTTC.

The chain is built from TRBV11-3 and TRBJ2-5; 7 nucleotides align to TRBD1. The J call may not be correct, given that the DNA end is closer to TRBJ2-7. Germline assignment: CDR1 SGHNT and CDR2 YENEEA. CDR3 length equals 15 residues. CDR3 sequence (DNA): TGTGCCAGCAGCGTTGGACAGGTGGAGTTCTACGAGCAGTACTTC. Translation: CASSVGQVEFYEQYF.